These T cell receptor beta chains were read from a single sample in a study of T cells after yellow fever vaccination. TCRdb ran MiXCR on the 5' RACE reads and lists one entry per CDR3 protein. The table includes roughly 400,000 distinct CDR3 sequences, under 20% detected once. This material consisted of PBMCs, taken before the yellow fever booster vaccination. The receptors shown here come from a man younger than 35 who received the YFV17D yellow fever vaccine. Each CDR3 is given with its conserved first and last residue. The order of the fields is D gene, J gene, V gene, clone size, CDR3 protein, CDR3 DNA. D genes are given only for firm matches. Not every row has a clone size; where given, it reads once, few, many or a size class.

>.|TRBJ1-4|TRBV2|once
CASRWTLFYEKLFF
TGTGCCAGCAGATGGACGTTGTTCTATGAAAAACTGTTTTTT
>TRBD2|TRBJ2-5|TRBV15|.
CATSWRGEETQYF
TGTGCCACCAGTTGGCGGGGGGAAGAGACCCAGTACTTC
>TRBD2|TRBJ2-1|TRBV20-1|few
CSAPPSGGKNEQFF
TGCAGTGCCCCCCCAAGCGGGGGGAAGAATGAGCAGTTCTTC
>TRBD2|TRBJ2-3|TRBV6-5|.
CASSGYSGGLSTDTQYF
TGTGCCAGCAGCGGATATAGCGGGGGCCTTAGCACAGATACGCAGTATTTT
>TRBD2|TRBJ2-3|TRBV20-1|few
CKASGDTDTQYF
TGCAAAGCTAGCGGAGACACAGATACGCAGTATTTT
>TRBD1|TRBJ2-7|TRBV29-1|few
CSVDKGAYEQYF
TGCAGCGTTGATAAGGGGGCATACGAGCAGTACTTC
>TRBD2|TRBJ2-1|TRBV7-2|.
CASSPPGGLAGYNEQFF
TGTGCCAGCAGCCCCCCCGGGGGGCTAGCGGGCTACAATGAGCAGTTCTTC
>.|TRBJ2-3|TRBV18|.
CASREGAADTQYF
TGTGCCAGCCGCGAGGGCGCGGCAGATACGCAGTATTTT
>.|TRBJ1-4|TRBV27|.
CASMGFATNEKLFF
TGTGCCAGCATGGGATTCGCAACTAATGAAAAACTGTTTTTT
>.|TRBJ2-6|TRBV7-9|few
CAAEGVKSSGANVLTF
TGTGCCGCCGAAGGGGTCAAGAGCTCTGGGGCCAACGTCCTGACTTTC
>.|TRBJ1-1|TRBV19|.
CASRYGGTNTEAFF
TGTGCCAGTAGATATGGCGGAACGAACACTGAAGCTTTCTTT
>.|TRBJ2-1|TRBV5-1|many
CASSLGGVSYNEQFF
TGTGCCAGCAGTTTAGGCGGGGTGTCCTACAATGAGCAGTTCTTC
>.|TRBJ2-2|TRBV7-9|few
CATSGYYTGELFF
TGTGCCACCTCGGGGTACTACACCGGGGAGCTGTTTTTT
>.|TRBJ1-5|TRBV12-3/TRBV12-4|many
CASSRNRQGNQPQHF
TGTGCCAGCAGTCGAAACCGGCAGGGGAATCAGCCCCAGCATTTT
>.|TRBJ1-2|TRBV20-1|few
CSAPGGTGGYTF
TGCAGTGCCCCAGGAGGGACTGGGGGCTACACCTTC
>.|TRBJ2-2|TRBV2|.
CASVEGGRTGELFF
TGTGCCAGCGTTGAAGGGGGGAGGACCGGGGAGCTGTTTTTT
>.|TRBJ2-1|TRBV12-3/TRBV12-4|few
CASSFGSVTYNEQFF
TGTGCCAGCAGTTTTGGAAGCGTGACCTACAATGAGCAGTTCTTC
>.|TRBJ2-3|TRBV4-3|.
CASSQEVMLAELGSDYF
TGCGCCAGCAGCCAAGAGGTGATGTTGGCAGAACTAGGATCGGATTATTTT
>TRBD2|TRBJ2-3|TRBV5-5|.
CASSDPGLASADTQYF
TGTGCCAGCAGCGACCCGGGACTAGCCAGCGCAGATACGCAGTATTTT
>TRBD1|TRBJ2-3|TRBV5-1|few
CASSLAGQGARDTQYF
TGCGCCAGCAGCTTGGCTGGGCAGGGGGCGCGAGATACGCAGTATTTT
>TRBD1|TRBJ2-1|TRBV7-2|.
CASSLEQGAWNEQFF
TGTGCCAGCAGCTTAGAGCAGGGGGCGTGGAATGAGCAGTTCTTC
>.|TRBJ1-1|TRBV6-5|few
CASSGMNTEAFF
TGTGCCAGCAGTGGGATGAACACTGAAGCTTTCTTT
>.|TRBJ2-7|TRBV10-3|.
CATDKSSYEQYF
TGTGCCACGGACAAGAGCTCCTACGAGCAGTACTTC
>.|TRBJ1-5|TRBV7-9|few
CASSRDLNQPQHF
TGTGCCAGCAGCCGGGACCTGAATCAGCCCCAGCATTTT
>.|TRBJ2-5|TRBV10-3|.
CAIRPVGRETQYF
TGTGCCATCAGGCCGGTTGGGAGGGAGACCCAGTACTTC
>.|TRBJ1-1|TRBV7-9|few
CASSLAPGHLGTEAFF
TGTGCCAGCAGCTTAGCCCCCGGACACCTCGGCACTGAAGCTTTCTTT
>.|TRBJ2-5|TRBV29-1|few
CSVGLGLAQETQYF
TGCAGCGTTGGGCTCGGATTAGCGCAGGAGACCCAGTACTTC
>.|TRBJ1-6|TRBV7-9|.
CASGWTDINSPLHF
TGTGCCAGCGGGTGGACGGACATTAATTCACCCCTCCACTTT
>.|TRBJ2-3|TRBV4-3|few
CASSQRGETSTDTQYF
TGCGCCAGCAGCCAGAGGGGGGAGACTAGCACAGATACGCAGTATTTT
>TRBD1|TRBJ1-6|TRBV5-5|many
CASSFPGGNSPLHF
TGTGCCAGCAGCTTCCCAGGGGGCAATTCACCCCTCCACTTT
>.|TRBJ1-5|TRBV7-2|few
CASSLVQNSNQPQHF
TGTGCCAGCAGCTTAGTCCAGAATAGCAATCAGCCCCAGCATTTT
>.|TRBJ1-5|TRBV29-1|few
CSVSDSQNQPQHF
TGCAGCGTGTCAGACAGTCAGAATCAGCCCCAGCATTTT
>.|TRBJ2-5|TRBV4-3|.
CASSQGIVGLETQYF
TGCGCCAGCAGCCAAGGGATTGTCGGATTAGAGACCCAGTACTTC
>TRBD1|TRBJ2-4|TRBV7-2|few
CASSRRDRNIQYF
TGTGCCAGCAGCCGACGGGACAGAAACATTCAGTACTTC
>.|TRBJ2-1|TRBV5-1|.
CASSLEAGRWNEQFF
TGCGCCAGCAGCTTGGAGGCAGGGAGGTGGAATGAGCAGTTCTTC
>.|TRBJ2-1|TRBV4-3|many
CASSRSYGGGEQFF
TGCGCCAGCAGCCGGAGTTACGGGGGTGGTGAGCAGTTCTTC
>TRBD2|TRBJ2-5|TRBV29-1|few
CSVAPSGQETQYF
TGCAGCGTTGCCCCTAGCGGTCAAGAGACCCAGTACTTC
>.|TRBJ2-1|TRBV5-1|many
CASSFQDLSYNEQFF
TGCGCCAGCAGCTTCCAGGACCTCTCCTACAATGAGCAGTTCTTC
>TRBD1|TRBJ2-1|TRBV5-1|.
CASSAPRTGWAYNEQFF
TGCGCCAGCAGCGCCCCCAGGACAGGGTGGGCCTACAATGAGCAGTTCTTC
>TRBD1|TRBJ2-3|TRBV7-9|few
CASSWDRYTDTQYF
TGTGCCAGCAGCTGGGACAGGTACACAGATACGCAGTATTTT
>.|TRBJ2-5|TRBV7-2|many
CASSYSLQETQYF
TGTGCCAGCAGCTATTCCCTCCAAGAGACCCAGTACTTC
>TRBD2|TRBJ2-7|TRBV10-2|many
CASSEALAELSYEQYF
TGCGCCAGCAGTGAGGCCCTAGCGGAACTGTCCTACGAGCAGTACTTC
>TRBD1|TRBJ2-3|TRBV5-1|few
CASSPLGQGFADTQYF
TGCGCCAGCAGCCCGTTGGGACAGGGGTTCGCAGATACGCAGTATTTT
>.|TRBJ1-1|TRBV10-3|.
CAISEFTMNTEAFF
TGTGCCATCAGTGAGTTTACGATGAACACTGAAGCTTTCTTT
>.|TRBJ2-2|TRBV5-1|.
CASSLTGNGNTGELFF
TGCGCCAGCAGCTTGACGGGTAATGGGAACACCGGGGAGCTGTTTTTT
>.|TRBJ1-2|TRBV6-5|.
CASANPDIRYGYTF
TGTGCCAGCGCGAACCCCGACATACGCTATGGCTACACCTTC
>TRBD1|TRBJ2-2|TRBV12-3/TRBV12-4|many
CASSPGQGDTGELFF
TGTGCCAGCAGCCCGGGACAGGGGGACACCGGGGAGCTGTTTTTT
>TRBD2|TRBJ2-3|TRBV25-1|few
CASSEGLAVDTQYF
TGTGCCAGCAGTGAAGGACTAGCGGTAGATACGCAGTATTTT
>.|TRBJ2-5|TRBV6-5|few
CASGDPGGRTQYF
TGTGCCAGCGGGGACCCGGGTGGTCGGACCCAGTACTTC
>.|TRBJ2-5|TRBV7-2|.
CASTSRGARTSQYF
TGTGCCAGCACCTCCCGGGGCGCGCGGACTTCCCAGTACTTC
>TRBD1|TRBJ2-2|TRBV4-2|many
CASSPPGQGTGELFF
TGTGCCAGCAGCCCCCCGGGACAGGGGACCGGGGAGCTGTTTTTT
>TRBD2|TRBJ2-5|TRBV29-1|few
CSVERTARGAQYF
TGCAGCGTTGAGCGGACCGCCCGGGGGGCCCAGTACTTC
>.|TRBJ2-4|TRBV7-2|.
CASSSGAAKNIQYF
TGTGCCAGCAGTTCTGGGGCCGCCAAAAACATTCAGTACTTC
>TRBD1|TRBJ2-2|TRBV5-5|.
CASSLVTGANTGELFF
TGTGCCAGCAGCTTGGTGACAGGGGCGAACACCGGGGAGCTGTTTTTT
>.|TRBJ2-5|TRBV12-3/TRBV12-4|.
CASSTRAQETQYF
TGTGCCAGCAGTACCCGGGCCCAAGAGACCCAGTACTTC
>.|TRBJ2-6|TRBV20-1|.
CSARTWRTGANVLTF
TGCAGTGCTAGGACCTGGCGGACTGGGGCCAACGTCCTGACTTTC
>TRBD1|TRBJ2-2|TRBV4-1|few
CASSQVGQGNGELFF
TGCGCCAGCAGCCAAGTCGGACAGGGTAACGGGGAGCTGTTTTTT